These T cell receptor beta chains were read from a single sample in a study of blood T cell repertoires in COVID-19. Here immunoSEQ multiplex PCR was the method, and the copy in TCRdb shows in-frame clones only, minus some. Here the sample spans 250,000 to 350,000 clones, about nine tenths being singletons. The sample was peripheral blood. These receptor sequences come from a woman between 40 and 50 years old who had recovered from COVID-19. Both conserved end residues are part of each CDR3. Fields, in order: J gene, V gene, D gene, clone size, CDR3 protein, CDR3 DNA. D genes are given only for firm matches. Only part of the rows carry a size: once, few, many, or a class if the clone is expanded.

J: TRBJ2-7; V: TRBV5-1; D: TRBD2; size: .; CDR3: CASSLGTSGETDEQYF; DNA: TGCGCCAGCAGCTTGGGCACTAGCGGGGAAACCGACGAGCAGTACTTC
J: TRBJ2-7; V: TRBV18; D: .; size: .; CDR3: CASSRQGSSYEQYF; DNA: TGTGCCAGCTCACGTCAGGGGAGTTCCTACGAGCAGTACTTC
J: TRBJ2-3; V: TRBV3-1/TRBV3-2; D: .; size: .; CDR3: CASSQGALAVGTDTQYF; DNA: TGTGCCAGCAGCCAAGGCGCGCTGGCGGTCGGCACAGATACGCAGTATTTT
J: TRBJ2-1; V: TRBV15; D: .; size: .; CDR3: CATSLTRESYNEQFF; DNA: TGTGCCACCAGCCTCACTCGGGAATCCTACAATGAGCAGTTCTTC
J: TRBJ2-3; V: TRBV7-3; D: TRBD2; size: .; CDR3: CASSPRLAGGPDTQYF; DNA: TGTGCCAGCAGCCCCCGACTAGCGGGAGGGCCAGATACGCAGTATTTT
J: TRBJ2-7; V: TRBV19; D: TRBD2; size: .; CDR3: CASSGAPRLAGASYEQYF; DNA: TGTGCCAGTAGTGGGGCCCCTAGACTAGCGGGGGCTTCCTACGAGCAGTACTTC
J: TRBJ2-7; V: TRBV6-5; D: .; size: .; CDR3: CASSWGQGSEQYF; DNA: TGTGCCAGCAGCTGGGGGCAGGGGTCCGAGCAGTACTTC
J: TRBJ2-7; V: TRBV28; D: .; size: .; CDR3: CAAGMKQYF; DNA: TGTGCCGCGGGTATGAAGCAGTACTTC
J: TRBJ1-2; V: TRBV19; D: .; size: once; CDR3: CASRSRETGPSLYGYTF; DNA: TGTGCCAGTAGGTCGCGGGAAACAGGACCATCTCTCTATGGCTACACCTTC
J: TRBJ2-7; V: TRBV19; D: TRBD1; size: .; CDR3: CASGGTGLSKEQYF; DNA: TGTGCCAGTGGGGGGACAGGGCTTTCTAAGGAGCAGTACTTC
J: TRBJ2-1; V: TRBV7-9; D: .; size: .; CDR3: CASSPRGGIANEQFF; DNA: TGTGCCAGCAGCCCGCGAGGAGGGATAGCCAATGAGCAGTTCTTC
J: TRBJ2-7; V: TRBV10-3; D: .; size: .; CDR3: CAISEGPGVQYF; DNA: TGTGCCATCAGTGAGGGTCCCGGGGTGCAGTACTTC
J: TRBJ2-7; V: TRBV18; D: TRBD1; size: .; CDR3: CASSHRDRGTYEQYF; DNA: TGTGCCAGCTCCCATAGAGACAGGGGGACCTACGAGCAGTACTTC
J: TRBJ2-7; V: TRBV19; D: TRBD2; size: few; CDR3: CASTTGFGGAYEQYF; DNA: TGTGCCAGTACCACCGGGTTCGGGGGGGCGTACGAGCAGTACTTC
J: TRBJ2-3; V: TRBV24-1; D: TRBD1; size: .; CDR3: CATSESGTGWVDTQYF; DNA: TGTGCCACCAGTGAATCCGGGACAGGGTGGGTGGATACGCAGTATTTT
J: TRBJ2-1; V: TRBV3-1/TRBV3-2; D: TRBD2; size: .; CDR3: CASSLWGTSVREQFF; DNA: TGTGCCAGCAGCCTTTGGGGGACTAGCGTTCGAGAGCAGTTCTTC
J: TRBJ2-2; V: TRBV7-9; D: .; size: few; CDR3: CASSRAGELFF; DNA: TGTGCCAGCAGCCGAGCCGGGGAGCTGTTTTTT
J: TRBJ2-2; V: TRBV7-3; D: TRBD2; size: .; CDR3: CASSLLAGVRGELFF; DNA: TGTGCCAGCAGCCTCCTAGCGGGAGTAAGGGGGGAGCTGTTTTTT
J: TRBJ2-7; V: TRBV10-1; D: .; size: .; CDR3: CASSGVHSGTSEQYF; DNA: TGCGCCAGCAGTGGAGTCCATAGCGGAACCTCCGAGCAGTACTTC
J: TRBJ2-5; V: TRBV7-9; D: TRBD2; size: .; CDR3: CASSLRLAGGGETQYF; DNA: TGTGCCAGCAGCTTGAGACTAGCGGGAGGGGGGGAGACCCAGTACTTC
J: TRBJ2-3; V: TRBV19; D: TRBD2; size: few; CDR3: CASRSGASTDTQYF; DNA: TGTGCCAGTAGGAGCGGGGCCAGCACAGATACGCAGTATTTT
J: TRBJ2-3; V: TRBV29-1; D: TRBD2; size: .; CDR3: CSVEVGGGSDTQYF; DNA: TGCAGCGTTGAAGTCGGGGGAGGGTCAGATACGCAGTATTTT
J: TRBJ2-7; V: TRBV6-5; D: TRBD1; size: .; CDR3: CASRTGNDYEQYF; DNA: TGTGCCAGCAGGACAGGGAACGACTACGAGCAGTACTTC
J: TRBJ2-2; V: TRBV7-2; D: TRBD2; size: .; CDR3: CASSFRTSGSSGELFF; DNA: TGTGCCAGCAGCTTCCGGACTAGCGGGAGTTCCGGGGAGCTGTTTTTT